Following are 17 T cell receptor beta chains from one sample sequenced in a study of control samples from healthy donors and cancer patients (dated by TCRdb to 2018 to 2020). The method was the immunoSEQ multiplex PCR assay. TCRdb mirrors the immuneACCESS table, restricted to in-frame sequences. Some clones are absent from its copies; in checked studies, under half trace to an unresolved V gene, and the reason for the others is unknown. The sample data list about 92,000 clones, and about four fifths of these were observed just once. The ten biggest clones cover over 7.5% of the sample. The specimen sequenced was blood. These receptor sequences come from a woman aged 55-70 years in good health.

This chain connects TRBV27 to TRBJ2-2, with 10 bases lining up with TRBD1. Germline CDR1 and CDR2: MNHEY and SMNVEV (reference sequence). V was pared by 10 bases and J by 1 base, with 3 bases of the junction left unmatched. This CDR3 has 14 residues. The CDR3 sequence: CAIRTGGNTGELFF. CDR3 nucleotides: TGTGCCATCCGGACAGGGGGGAACACCGGGGAGCTGTTTTTT.

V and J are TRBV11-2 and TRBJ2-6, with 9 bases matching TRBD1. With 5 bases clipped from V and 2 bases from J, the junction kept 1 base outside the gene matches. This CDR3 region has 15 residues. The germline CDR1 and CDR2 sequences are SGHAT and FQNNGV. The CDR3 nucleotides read TGTGCCAGCAGCACAGGGGGCGCTGGGGCCAACGTCCTGACTTTC. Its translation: CASSTGGAGANVLTF.

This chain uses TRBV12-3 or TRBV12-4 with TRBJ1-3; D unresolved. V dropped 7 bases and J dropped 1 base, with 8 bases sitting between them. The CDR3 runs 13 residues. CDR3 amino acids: CASNVGSGNTIYF. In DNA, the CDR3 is TGTGCCAGCAACGTAGGGTCTGGAAACACCATATATTTT.

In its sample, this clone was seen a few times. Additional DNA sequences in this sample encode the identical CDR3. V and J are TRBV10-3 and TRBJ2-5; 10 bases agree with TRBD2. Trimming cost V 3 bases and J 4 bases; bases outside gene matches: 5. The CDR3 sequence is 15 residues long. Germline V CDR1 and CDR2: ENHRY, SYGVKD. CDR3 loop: CAISDPAGGLETQYF. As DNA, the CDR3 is TGTGCCATCAGTGACCCAGCGGGGGGGCTAGAGACCCAGTACTTC.

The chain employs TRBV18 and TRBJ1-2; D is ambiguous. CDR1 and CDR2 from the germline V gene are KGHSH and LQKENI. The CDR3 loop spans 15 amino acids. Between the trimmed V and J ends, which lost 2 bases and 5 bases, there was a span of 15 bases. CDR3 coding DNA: TGTGCCAGCTCACCAAACAGAGACACACTGTATGGCTACACCTTC. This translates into CASSPNRDTLYGYTF.

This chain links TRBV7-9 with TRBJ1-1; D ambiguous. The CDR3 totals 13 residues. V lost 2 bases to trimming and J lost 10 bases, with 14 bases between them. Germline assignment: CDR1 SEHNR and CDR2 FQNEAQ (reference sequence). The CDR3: CASSLLPEGGAFF. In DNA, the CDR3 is TGTGCCAGCAGCTTATTACCGGAGGGAGGAGCTTTCTTT.

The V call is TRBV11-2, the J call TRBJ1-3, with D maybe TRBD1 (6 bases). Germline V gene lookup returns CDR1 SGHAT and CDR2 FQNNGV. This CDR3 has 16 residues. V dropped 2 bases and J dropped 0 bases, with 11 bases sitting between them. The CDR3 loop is CASSLTGGPSGNTIYF. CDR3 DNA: TGTGCCAGCAGCTTAACTGGGGGCCCCTCTGGAAACACCATATATTTT.

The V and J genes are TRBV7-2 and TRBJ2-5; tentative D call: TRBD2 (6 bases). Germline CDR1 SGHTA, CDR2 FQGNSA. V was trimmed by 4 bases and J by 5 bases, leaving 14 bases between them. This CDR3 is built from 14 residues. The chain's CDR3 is CASSSGGSVETQYF. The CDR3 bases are TGTGCCAGCAGCTCTGGGGGGTCTGTGGAGACCCAGTACTTC.

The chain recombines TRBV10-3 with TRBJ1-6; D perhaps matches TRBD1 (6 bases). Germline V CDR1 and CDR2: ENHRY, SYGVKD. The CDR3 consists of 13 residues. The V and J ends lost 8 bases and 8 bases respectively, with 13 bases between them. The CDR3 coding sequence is TGTGCCATCGCGCCGGGGGCCGATTCACCCCTCCACTTT. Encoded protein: CAIAPGADSPLHF.

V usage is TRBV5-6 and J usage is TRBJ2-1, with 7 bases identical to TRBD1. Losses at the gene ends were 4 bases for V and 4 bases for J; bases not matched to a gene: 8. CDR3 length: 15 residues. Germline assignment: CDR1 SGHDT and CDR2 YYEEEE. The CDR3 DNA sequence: TGTGCCAGCAGCCCCACCGGGACAGTTTACAATGAGCAGTTCTTC. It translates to CASSPTGTVYNEQFF.

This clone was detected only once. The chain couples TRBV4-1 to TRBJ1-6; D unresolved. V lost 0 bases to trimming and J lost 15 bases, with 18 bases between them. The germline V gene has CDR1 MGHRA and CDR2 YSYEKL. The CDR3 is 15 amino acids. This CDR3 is CASSQDRGRLGHLHF. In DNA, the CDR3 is TGCGCCAGCAGCCAAGATCGCGGGCGGCTGGGCCACCTCCACTTT.

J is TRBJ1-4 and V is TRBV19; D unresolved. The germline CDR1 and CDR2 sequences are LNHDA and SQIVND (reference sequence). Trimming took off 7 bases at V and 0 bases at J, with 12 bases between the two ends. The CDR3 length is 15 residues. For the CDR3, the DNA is TGTGCCAGTAAGAGGGAGGGAGCAACTAATGAAAAACTGTTTTTT. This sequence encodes CASKREGATNEKLFF.

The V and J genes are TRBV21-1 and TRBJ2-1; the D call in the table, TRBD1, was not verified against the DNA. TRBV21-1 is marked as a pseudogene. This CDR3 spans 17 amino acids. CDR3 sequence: CASSKFEGALRYNEQFF. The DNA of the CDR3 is TGTGCCAGCAGCAAGTTCGAAGGGGCCCTTCGGTACAATGAGCAGTTCTTC.

The CDR3 nucleotides read TGTGCCAGCAGATCGGGGGCGGGCTCGAACACCGGGGAGCTGTTTTTT. Translation gives CASRSGAGSNTGELFF. The chain employs TRBV7-2 and TRBJ2-2; D possibly matches TRBD1 or TRBD2 (6 bases each). Germline-derived CDR1 and CDR2 are SGHTA and FQGNSA. This CDR3 region has 16 residues. V gave up 6 bases and J gave up 0 bases, with 14 bases separating them. Filled out from reference TRBV7-2 and TRBJ2-2, the complete variable domain reads GAGVSQSPSNKVTEKGKDVELRCDPISGHTALYWYRQSLGQGLEFLIYFQGNSAPDKSGLPSDRFSAERTGGSVSTLTIQRTQQEDSAVYLCASRSGAGSNTGELFFGEGSRLTVL.

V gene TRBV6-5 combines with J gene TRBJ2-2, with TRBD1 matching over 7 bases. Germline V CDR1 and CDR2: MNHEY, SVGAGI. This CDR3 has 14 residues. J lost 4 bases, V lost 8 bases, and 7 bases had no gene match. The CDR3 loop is CASPPRTGTGELFF. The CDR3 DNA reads TGTGCCAGCCCCCCGCGGACAGGCACCGGGGAGCTGTTTTTT.

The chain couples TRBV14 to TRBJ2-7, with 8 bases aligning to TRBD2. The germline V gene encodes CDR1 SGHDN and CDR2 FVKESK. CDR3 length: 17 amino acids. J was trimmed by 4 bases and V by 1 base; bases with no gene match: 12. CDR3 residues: CASSQVIRSGSVYEQYF. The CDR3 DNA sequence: TGTGCCAGCAGCCAAGTTATTCGAAGCGGGAGCGTATACGAGCAGTACTTC.

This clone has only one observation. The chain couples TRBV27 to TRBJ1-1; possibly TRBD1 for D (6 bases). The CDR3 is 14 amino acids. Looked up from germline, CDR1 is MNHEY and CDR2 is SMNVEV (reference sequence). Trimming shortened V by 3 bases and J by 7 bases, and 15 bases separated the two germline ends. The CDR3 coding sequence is TGTGCCAGCAGTTTCGGTAGGGGGTATGTTGAAGCTTTCTTT. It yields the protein CASSFGRGYVEAFF.